These 9 T cell receptor beta chains share one sample of origin, sequenced in a study of blood T cell repertoires in COVID-19. Profiling relied on immunoSEQ multiplex PCR, and the TCRdb table lists in-frame clones only, not all of them. Among approximately 130,000 clones listed, about four fifths were seen once. The specimen sequenced was PBMCs or T cells enriched from blood (not recorded which). Receptors were obtained from a man aged 25-45 years who had recovered from COVID-19.

The chain joins TRBV10-3 to TRBJ1-2; 9 nucleotides line up with TRBD1. The CDR3 contains 14 residues. Germline V gives CDR1 ENHRY, CDR2 SYGVKD. The trim removed 6 bases at V and 2 bases at J, leaving 4 bases unmatched. CDR3 DNA sequence: TGTGCCATCAGAGGGACAGGGCGAAACTATGGCTACACCTTC. This gives the protein CAIRGTGRNYGYTF.

This rearrangement joins TRBV10-2 to TRBJ2-3; possibly TRBD2 for D (6 bases). CDR1 is WSHSY and CDR2 is SAAADI in the germline V gene. CDR3 length equals 13 residues. Trimming stripped 8 bases from V and 1 base from J, with 10 bases between. The CDR3 nucleotides are TGCGCCAGCCACTCGGGGGGCACAGATACGCAGTATTTT. Protein: CASHSGGTDTQYF.

The chain combines TRBV18 with TRBJ1-6, with D possibly matching TRBD1 (5 bases). The CDR3 sequence is 13 residues long. Trimming pared 1 base from V and 10 bases from J, leaving 8 bases between. Germline CDR1 KGHSH, CDR2 LQKENI. CDR3 in DNA: TGTGCCAGCTCACCACTACAGGAATCACCCCTCCACTTT. Protein: CASSPLQESPLHF.

This rearrangement joins TRBV7-9 to TRBJ2-4; D possibly corresponds to TRBD2 (6 bases). This CDR3 comprises 16 residues. CDR1 and CDR2 from the germline V gene are SEHNR and FQNEAQ (reference sequence). V was shortened by 5 bases and J by 1 base, with 15 bases between the two germline ends. In nucleotides, the CDR3 is TGTGCCAGCAGCCCTTCTAGCGTACTGGCCAAAAACATTCAGTACTTC. Protein sequence: CASSPSSVLAKNIQYF.

J is TRBJ1-1 and V is TRBV4-1; no clear D gene. The V gene's germline CDR1 is MGHRA and CDR2 YSYEKL. V was clipped by 2 bases and J by 0 bases, with 10 bases between them. This CDR3 contains 15 residues. CDR3 in amino acids: CASSQIGGMNTEAFF. In DNA, the CDR3 is TGCGCCAGCAGCCAAATAGGAGGAATGAACACTGAAGCTTTCTTT.

This clone occurred a few times. The chain has TRBV6-5 and TRBJ1-2; the match to TRBD1 covers 9 bases. The J segment lost 7 bases and the V segment lost 4 bases, leaving 4 bases of the junction unmatched. The CDR3 contains 13 residues. CDR1 MNHEY and CDR2 SVGAGI come from the germline V gene. The DNA for the CDR3 is TGTGCCAGCAGTTCCCCGGGACAGGGTGGCTACACCTTC. This gives the protein CASSSPGQGGYTF.

DNA of the CDR3: TGTGCCAGCAGCGGGGGACAGGGAGTGGGCTATGGCTACACCTTC. Its protein product is CASSGGQGVGYGYTF. The chain couples TRBV5-6 to TRBJ1-2; 9 bases map to TRBD1. The germline V gene encodes CDR1 SGHDT and CDR2 YYEEEE. Trimming removed 4 bases from V and 4 bases from J; junction bases left unmatched: 8. This CDR3 region has 15 residues.

Only one count was recorded for this clone. The chain employs TRBV7-9 and TRBJ1-5; weak D call: TRBD1 (5 bases). The length of the CDR3 is 12 residues. The V end lost 5 bases, the J end lost 6 bases, and 8 bases lay between the germline ends. Germline CDR1 SEHNR, CDR2 FQNEAQ (reference sequence). The CDR3 loop reads CASSRDFQPQHF. The CDR3 DNA is TGTGCCAGCAGCAGGGACTTTCAGCCCCAGCATTTT.

The rearrangement uses TRBV6-6 and TRBJ1-1; D uncertain. The V and J ends lost 0 bases and 6 bases respectively, with 11 bases between them. CDR3 size: 14 residues. Germline values: CDR1 MNHNY, CDR2 SVGAGI (reference sequence). CDR3: CASSYSLKDSEAFF. DNA of the CDR3: TGTGCCAGCAGTTACTCGCTCAAGGACTCTGAAGCTTTCTTT.